The 5 T cell receptor beta chains in this list originate from one sample, sequenced in a study of OX40 agonist ivuxolimab in advanced cancers. Clones were sequenced by immunoSEQ multiplex PCR, and TCRdb holds only the in-frame ones, with some missing. The data hold approximately 160,000 clones, with roughly 94% observed a single time. The sample in question was CD4+ or CD8+ T cells sorted from blood, obtained in a trial of the OX40 agonist ivuxolimab. All receptors come from an adult with an advanced solid tumor such as melanoma, head and neck, liver or kidney cancer.

This clone was observed once. The gene calls are TRBV29-1 and TRBJ2-4; 9 bases line up with TRBD1. The CDR3 consists of 12 residues. Per germline, CDR1 SQVTM and CDR2 ANQGSEA. Germline trimming cut 7 bases from V and 5 bases from J; bases unmatched to any gene: 3. The CDR3 sequence is CSAGDRENIQYF. DNA of the CDR3: TGCAGCGCCGGGGACAGGGAAAACATTCAGTACTTC.

The count of this clone is one. This sequence joins TRBV19 and TRBJ1-3; D not certain. The V and J ends lost 6 bases and 3 bases respectively, with 12 bases between them. The CDR3 sequence is 14 residues long. Germline CDR1 is LNHDA and CDR2 is SQIVND (reference sequence). The CDR3 DNA reads TGTGCCAGTAGATCCCGGGGAGGTGGAAACACCATATATTTT. Translating gives CASRSRGGGNTIYF.

This clone was counted a single time. The chain is built from TRBV27 and TRBJ2-3; D may be TRBD2 (6 bases). V dropped 5 bases and J dropped 0 bases, with 12 bases sitting between them. CDR3 length: 15 residues. Germline V gene lookup returns CDR1 MNHEY and CDR2 SMNVEV (reference sequence). The CDR3 sequence: CASSVQRVSTDTQYF. CDR3 nucleotides: TGTGCCAGCAGTGTTCAGCGGGTTAGCACAGATACGCAGTATTTT.

The chain couples TRBV10-3 to TRBJ2-3; 9 positions match TRBD2. Germline values: CDR1 ENHRY, CDR2 SYGVKD. With V trimmed by 11 bases and J by 1 base, 7 bases remained unmatched. The CDR3 contains 14 residues. The CDR3 sequence: CAFSRTSGTDTQYF. The CDR3 DNA reads TGTGCCTTCTCGCGGACTAGCGGCACAGATACGCAGTATTTT.

The V and J genes are TRBV7-2 and TRBJ1-2, with D possibly TRBD1 on 6 matching bases. Germline loops: CDR1 SGHTA, CDR2 FQGNSA. This CDR3 has 14 amino acids. Trimming took 3 bases from V and 1 from J, leaving 9 bases between them. The DNA of the CDR3 is TGTGCCAGCAGCTTTGGAGGGGGTAACTATGGCTACACCTTC. It is translated as CASSFGGGNYGYTF.